This TCR beta chain came from a study of Ad26.COV2.S vaccination and SARS-CoV-2 variants. Some clones are missing from TCRdb's copy, which holds only in-frame ones; the method was immunoSEQ multiplex PCR. There are roughly 400,000 clones in the sample; approximately 90% occur only once, and roughly 1.7% lies in the top ten. V lost 5 bases to trimming and J lost 3 bases; unmatched junction nucleotides: 7. The CDR3 runs 16 residues. CDR1 is SGHRS and CDR2 is YFSETQ in the germline V gene. Treatment reported: roughly 18 received Ad26.COV2.S at low or high dose, single or two shots; about 5 received placebo; per-sample allocation not given. Sampling took place 63 days after the first vaccine or placebo injection. This clone was seen just once.

This sequence was found in a person between 18 and 65 years old who received the Ad26.COV2.S COVID-19 vaccine or a placebo. Specimen: peripheral blood, collected in a trial of Ad26.COV2.S vaccine versus placebo. V is TRBV5-1 and J is TRBJ2-1; TRBD2 aligns across 11 bases. The CDR3 DNA is TGCGCCAGCAGTCATAAGACTAGCGGGGACTACAATGAGCAGTTCTTC. Residues: CASSHKTSGDYNEQFF.